This T cell receptor (beta chain) came from a study of T cell repertoires in cytomegalovirus infection (dated by TCRdb to about 2019). Background on the whole study: Alongside well-studied HLA-B-restricted epitopes, the peptide stimulations were aimed at recently identified HLA-C-restricted CMV epitopes, whose presentation resists viral immunomodulation. Donor HLA type was relevant to the analysis, because carriage of CMV infection together with the matching HLA type was indicated by public TCR beta signatures.

This clonotype was detected only a few times. This clone's antigen is unknown. Base qualities are not recorded, but no much larger clone differs from it by a single base. The CDR3 spans 17 residues, from the cysteine through the phenylalanine. Kept here is only the CDR3 DNA, which spans 51 bases and is read in frame from base 1. CDR1 and CDR2, per the germline V gene, are SGHDN and FVKESK. V is clipped by 8 bases and J by 6 bases, and the sequence between their germline boundaries is 25 bases long. Sequencing relied on an Illumina HiSeq 1500. TCRdb ran its own pipeline on the public reads, namely fastp trimming at Q25 and MiXCR clone calling, and kept in-frame beta chains. Identical CDR3 proteins give one entry, which carries the most common genes and DNA. Counted in this sample were approximately 100,000 distinct CDR3 sequences; 35% to 50% of them appeared once. The ten largest clones take up around 74% of the sample.

Results and caveats for the whole study, not just this receptor: In both this cohort and an independent cohort of a few hundred donors, the cumulative frequency of public TCR beta family members distinguished carriers of CMV infection plus the relevant HLA type. The ex vivo response was dominated by HLA-C-restricted CMV-specific TCR beta clonotypes, and the single most frequent clonotype in two of eight donors was supplied by these HLA-C-restricted clonotypes.

The sample's treatment or condition label, decoded: in vitro stimulation with specific CMV peptide epitopes to enrich CMV-specific T cells. Sequenced material: CD8+ T cells from cultured PBMCs, taken from culture after CMV antigen stimulation. This receptor was obtained from a human donor in good health (CMV status not recorded). Some clones in this sample may be carry-over from other donors' samples. This receptor chain uses TRBV14 and TRBJ2-2; a tentative D call is TRBD1 (6 bases match). At the DNA level, the sequence is TGTGCCAGCGGAGAAATAAGTGGGGGCCCGGGCGCCGGGGAGCTGTTTTTT. This translates into CASGEISGGPGAGELFF. The full variable domain, completed from the reference TRBV14 and TRBJ2-2 proteins outside the CDR3, reads EAGVTQFPSHSVIEKGQTVTLRCDPISGHDNLYWYRRVMGKEIKFLLHFVKESKQDESGMPNNRFLAERTGGTYSTLKVQPAELEDSGVYFCASGEISGGPGAGELFFGEGSRLTVL.